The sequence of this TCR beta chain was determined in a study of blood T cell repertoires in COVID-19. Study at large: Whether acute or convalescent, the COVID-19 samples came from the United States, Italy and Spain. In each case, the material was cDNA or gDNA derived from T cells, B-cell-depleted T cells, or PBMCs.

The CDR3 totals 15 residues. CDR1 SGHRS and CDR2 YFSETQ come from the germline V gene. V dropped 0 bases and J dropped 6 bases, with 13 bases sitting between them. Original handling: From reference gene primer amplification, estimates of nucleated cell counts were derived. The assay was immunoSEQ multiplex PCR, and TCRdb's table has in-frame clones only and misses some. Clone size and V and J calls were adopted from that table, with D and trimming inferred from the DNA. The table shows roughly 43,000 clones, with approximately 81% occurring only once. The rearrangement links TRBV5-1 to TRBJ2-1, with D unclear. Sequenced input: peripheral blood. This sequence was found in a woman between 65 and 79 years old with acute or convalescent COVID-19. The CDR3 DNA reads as TGCGCCAGCAGCTTGGACCCTAAAAGTATCAATGAGCAGTTCTTC. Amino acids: CASSLDPKSINEQFF.